This TCR beta chain was observed in a study of OX40 agonist ivuxolimab in advanced cancers. Germline CDR1 GTSNPN, CDR2 SVGIG (reference sequence). V was shortened by 1 base and J by 4 bases, with 19 bases between the two germline ends. The length of the CDR3 is 16 residues. Study-wide points: Researchers did not establish what antigens the expanded peripheral T cells target. At 0.1 to 3.0 mg/kg and by week 6, clonal expansion occurred in CD4+ and CD8+ blood T cells.

A word on this clone: Antigen unknown.

Peripheral blood came from all dose cohorts at three timepoints. Assay used: immunoSEQ multiplex PCR; TCRdb lists only in-frame clones, some missing. This table holds approximately 11,000 clones, around four fifths found once. V is TRBV30 and J is TRBJ1-1; D might be TRBD1 (5 bases). The specimen comprised CD4+ or CD8+ T cells sorted from blood, sampled in a trial of the OX40 agonist ivuxolimab. The source of this sequence is an adult with an advanced solid tumor such as melanoma, head and neck, liver or kidney cancer. The CDR3: CAWSGPGSSAGTEAFF. The CDR3 nucleotides read TGTGCCTGGAGTGGTCCAGGGTCCTCGGCGGGCACTGAAGCTTTCTTT.